The 10 T cell receptor beta chains listed next were all sequenced from one sample in a study of graft-versus-host responses after intestinal transplantation. Sequencing was performed with immunoSEQ multiplex PCR; in TCRdb, only in-frame clones are kept and a portion is missing. Counted here are some 13,000 clones, around 70% occurring once; the ten biggest clones make up 7.2%. The starting material, graft tissue, was processed to release intraepithelial and lamina propria lymphocytes. Source: ileum tissue, taken 16 days after intestinal transplant. Receptors originate from a human patient who received an intestinal transplant, so some T cells may come from the graft donor.

This clone turned up a few times. The V call is TRBV15, the J call TRBJ2-7, with a possible D match to TRBD1 (7 bases). CDR1 is LNHNV and CDR2 is YYDKDF in the germline V gene (reference sequence). The ends were cut back, 5 bases at V and 1 base at J, with 15 bases in the middle. CDR3 length equals 15 residues. CDR3 DNA: TGTGCCACCAGCCCTCGGGCAGGGGGGTCCTACGAGCAGTACTTC. Protein: CATSPRAGGSYEQYF.

The chain joins TRBV11-3 to TRBJ2-2; D is undetermined. Germline V gene data show CDR1 as SGHNT and CDR2 as YENEEA. The CDR3 has 14 residues. V was cut by 3 bases and J by 5 bases, with 10 bases left in between. DNA of the CDR3: TGTGCCAGCAGCTTGGGTGCGGTGACCGGGGAGCTGTTTTTT. Translation: CASSLGAVTGELFF.

The chain links TRBV2 to TRBJ2-2; D possibly corresponds to TRBD2 (5 bases). The germline V gene has CDR1 SNHLY and CDR2 FYNNEI. Trimming removed 6 bases at V and 4 bases at J, with 15 bases between. The length of the CDR3 is 15 residues. CDR3 protein: CASRGSQAATGELFF. The CDR3 DNA reads as TGTGCCAGCAGAGGGAGTCAGGCGGCCACCGGGGAGCTGTTTTTT.

V usage is TRBV11-1 and J usage is TRBJ1-1; D is undetermined. V was shortened by 1 base and J by 4 bases, with 10 bases between the two germline ends. From germline, CDR1 is SGHAT and CDR2 FQDESV (reference sequence). CDR3 length: 14 amino acids. CDR3 sequence: CASSLVLGSTEAFF. In DNA, the CDR3 is TGTGCCAGCAGCTTAGTTCTGGGGAGCACTGAAGCTTTCTTT. The variable domain in full, with the rest retrieved from reference TRBV11-1 and TRBJ1-1, is EAEVAQSPRYKITEKSQAVAFWCDPISGHATLYWYRQILGQGPELLVQFQDESVVDDSQLPKDRFSAERLKGVDSTLKIQPAELGDSAMYLCASSLVLGSTEAFFGQGTRLTVV.

The chain couples TRBV30 to TRBJ1-4; 10 bases align to TRBD1. J lost 6 bases, V lost 3 bases, and 7 bases had no gene match. The CDR3 has 15 residues. Germline V CDR1 and CDR2: GTSNPN, SVGIG (reference sequence). CDR3 in DNA: TGTGCCTGGAGACCTGGACAGGGGGATTATGAAAAACTGTTTTTT. Its translation: CAWRPGQGDYEKLFF. Variable domain in full (rest from reference TRBV30 and TRBJ1-4): SQTIHQWPATLVQPVGSPLSLECTVEGTSNPNLYWYRQAAGRGLQLLFYSVGIGQISSEVPQNLSASRPQDRQFILSSKKLLLSDSGFYLCAWRPGQGDYEKLFFGSGTQLSVL.

The rearrangement uses TRBV5-5 and TRBJ1-3, with D possibly TRBD1 on 6 matching bases. The CDR3 runs 17 residues. Germline CDR1 and CDR2: SGHKS and YYEKEE (reference sequence). Trimming stripped 2 bases from V and 0 bases from J, with 15 bases between. CDR3 sequence reads: CASSLGGGIHSGNTIYF. Written as DNA, the CDR3 is TGTGCCAGCAGCTTAGGGGGGGGAATACACTCTGGAAACACCATATATTTT. Based on the CDR3 plus reference TRBV5-5 and TRBJ1-3, the full variable domain is DAGVTQSPTHLIKTRGQQVTLRCSPISGHKSVSWYQQVLGQGPQFIFQYYEKEERGRGNFPDRFSARQFPNYSSELNVNALLLGDSALYLCASSLGGGIHSGNTIYFGEGSWLTVV.

This clone was counted only a few times. This chain uses TRBV30 with TRBJ2-7; a possible D gene is TRBD2 (6 bases). The CDR3 contains 14 residues. The V and J ends lost 0 bases and 2 bases respectively, with 11 bases between them. CDR1 and CDR2 from the germline V gene are GTSNPN and SVGIG (reference sequence). The CDR3 loop is CAWSVGGATYEQYF. The DNA of the CDR3 is TGTGCCTGGAGTGTCGGCGGGGCCACCTACGAGCAGTACTTC.

The rearrangement joins TRBV19 to TRBJ2-5; 7 bases line up with TRBD1. The J call is in doubt because the DNA end fits TRBJ2-7 better. Germline values: CDR1 LNHDA, CDR2 SQIVND (reference sequence). The CDR3 is 13 amino acids. The CDR3 nucleotides read TGTGCCAGTAGCCAACAGGGGACCTACGAGCAGTACTTC. The encoded protein is CASSQQGTYEQYF.

The chain employs TRBV7-9 and TRBJ2-7, with TRBD1 as a possible D gene (5 bases). Germline V gives CDR1 SEHNR, CDR2 FQNEAQ (reference sequence). The CDR3 runs 12 residues. Trimming removed 1 base at V and 6 bases at J, with 7 bases between. The CDR3 spells CASSLVGAEQYF. The CDR3 nucleotides read TGTGCCAGCAGCTTAGTAGGGGCCGAGCAGTACTTC.

This clone was seen more than once but under ten times. The junction and the germline gene differ at one end; a read error may be behind it. The chain carries TRBV4-1 and TRBJ2-2; TRBD2 matches at 9 bases. CDR3 size: 15 residues. Germline CDR1 is MGHRA and CDR2 is YSYEKL. This CDR3 is CASRSSGDLTGELFF. Written as DNA, the CDR3 is TGTGCCAGCAGGTCTAGCGGGGACCTAACCGGGGAGCTGTTTTTT.